The 4 T cell receptor beta chains below were found in one sample sequenced in a study of T cell clonotyping in hematopoietic cell transplantation. Measured with immunoSEQ multiplex PCR; TCRdb has only the in-frame clones, and not every one. The table shows roughly 12,000 clones, with less than 75% occurring only once. Sequenced material: peripheral blood mononuclear cells, taken 180 days after allogeneic stem cell transplant. Receptor source: a male patient over 55 who had an allogeneic stem cell transplant from an unrelated donor, so the T cells may come from the graft donor. Some clones in this sample may be carry-over from other donors' samples.

The V and J genes are TRBV30 and TRBJ1-1, with D possibly TRBD1 on 6 matching bases. From germline, CDR1 is GTSNPN and CDR2 SVGIG (reference sequence). Between the trimmed V and J ends, which lost 2 bases and 1 base, there was a span of 17 bases. This CDR3 is built from 16 residues. CDR3 in DNA: TGTGCCTGGAGTTTTATATCCAGGGGCCCGAACACTGAAGCTTTCTTT. It yields the protein CAWSFISRGPNTEAFF.

The genes are TRBV19 and TRBJ2-1, with 9 bases matching TRBD2. Germline V gene lookup returns CDR1 LNHDA and CDR2 SQIVND (reference sequence). V was clipped by 1 base and J by 3 bases; unmatched bases: 1. This CDR3 is 15 amino acids long. The CDR3 region is CASSIGLADYNEQFF. CDR3 nucleotide sequence: TGTGCCAGTAGTATAGGACTAGCGGACTACAATGAGCAGTTCTTC.

CDR3 nucleotide sequence: TGTGCCAGCAGATTGAACACAGATACGCAGTATTTT. Encoded protein: CASRLNTDTQYF. The chain uses TRBV28 and TRBJ2-3; D unresolved. This CDR3 is built from 12 residues. Germline values: CDR1 MDHEN, CDR2 SYDVKM. Trimming took off 6 bases at V and 2 bases at J, with 6 bases between the two ends.

The chain recombines TRBV15 with TRBJ2-7; D gene ambiguous. From germline, CDR1 is LNHNV and CDR2 YYDKDF (reference sequence). V lost 0 bases and J lost 7, with 7 bases in between. The CDR3 runs 12 residues. The CDR3 sequence: CATSRDFREQYF. The CDR3 region has the DNA TGTGCCACCAGCAGAGATTTCCGAGAGCAGTACTTC.